The clone carrying this T cell receptor (beta chain) was seen ten or more times. V lost 7 bases and J lost 6; bases outside the gene matches: 10. From germline, CDR1 is MDHEN and CDR2 SYDVKM. The length of the CDR3 is 14 residues. Using its own MiXCR run on the 5' RACE reads, TCRdb lists one record per CDR3 protein. The data contain tens of thousands of distinct CDR3 sequences, around 8.7% of them singletons. This sample was taken from a study of chronic HIV infection and antiretroviral therapy. This sequence originates from an adult who had HIV and had not received antiretroviral therapy, or was an uninfected healthy control (not recorded which). The rearrangement links TRBV28 to TRBJ2-7; 9 positions agree with TRBD2. Sequenced: peripheral blood. This CDR3 reads CASTNSGRVAEQYF. The DNA for the CDR3 is TGTGCCAGCACCAATAGCGGGAGAGTGGCCGAGCAGTACTTC.